This entry describes one T cell receptor (beta chain). The antigen is not known. Here immunoSEQ multiplex PCR was the method, and the copy in TCRdb shows in-frame clones only, minus some. The sample contains 50,000 or so clones, roughly 83% of which appear only once. V lost 5 bases and J lost 5, with 13 bases in between. Germline assignment: CDR1 MRHNA and CDR2 SNTAGT. This CDR3 contains 14 residues. This sample is part of a study of a mutant IDH1 vaccine in newly diagnosed glioma. Findings and caveats of the study: Of the patients, around 93% had vaccine-induced immune responses.

This sample's time point: week 47, end of study. Vaccinated patients received 300 ug of mutant IDH1 20-mer peptide per dose, with topical imiquimod. This specimen consisted of PBMCs, obtained from a glioma patient whose treatment included an IDH1 peptide vaccine. This clonotype originated in a woman aged 25 to 45 with glioma. Some clones in this sample may be carry-over from other donors' samples. The gene calls are TRBV6-4 and TRBJ2-1; a weak D match, TRBD1 (6 bases). The CDR3 here is CASSLLAGDNEQFF. For the CDR3, the DNA is TGTGCCAGCAGTCTTCTAGCAGGGGACAATGAGCAGTTCTTC.